This T cell receptor beta chain comes out of a study of blood T cells in healthy people across ages. It was with a sample-barcoded 5' primer and a J-beta primer mix that a second PCR of about 6 to 11 cycles was run. Through a template-switch adaptor with 12 random nucleotides, each cDNA molecule received a tag. Sequencing of every sample gave 2.5 million or more CDR3-containing paired-end reads. MiXCR, run by TCRdb on the 5' RACE reads, gives a single entry per CDR3 protein. The table includes 630,000 or so distinct CDR3 sequences, 32% detected once. Germline CDR1 reads SGHRS; CDR2 reads YFSETQ. This CDR3 is built from 13 residues. V was pared by 2 bases and J by 5 bases, with 10 bases between.

The source of this sequence is a woman of 80 years or more in good health. V is TRBV5-1 and J is TRBJ1-1; no definite D call. The sample taken for sequencing was blood. The CDR3 protein is CASSFPGRTEAFF. The CDR3, as DNA: TGCGCCAGCAGCTTTCCGGGGAGGACTGAAGCTTTCTTT.